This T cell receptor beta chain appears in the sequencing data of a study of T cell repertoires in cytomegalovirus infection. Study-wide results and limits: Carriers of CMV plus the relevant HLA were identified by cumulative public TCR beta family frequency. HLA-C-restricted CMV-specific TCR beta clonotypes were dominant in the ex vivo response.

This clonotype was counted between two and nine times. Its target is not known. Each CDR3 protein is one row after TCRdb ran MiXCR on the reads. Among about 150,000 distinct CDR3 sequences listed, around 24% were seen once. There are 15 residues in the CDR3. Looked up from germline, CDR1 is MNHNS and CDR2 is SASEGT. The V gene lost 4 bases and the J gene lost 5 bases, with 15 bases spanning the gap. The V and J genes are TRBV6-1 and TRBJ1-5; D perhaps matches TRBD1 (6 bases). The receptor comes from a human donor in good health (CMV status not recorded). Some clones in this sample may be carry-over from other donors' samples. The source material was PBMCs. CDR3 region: CASSVAGGFYQPQHF. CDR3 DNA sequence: TGTGCCAGCAGTGTCGCCGGGGGCTTTTATCAGCCCCAGCATTTT.